The present T cell receptor beta chain was sequenced within a study of control samples from healthy donors and cancer patients. Profiled with immunoSEQ multiplex PCR; TCRdb holds only in-frame clones, not every one. Among fewer than 200,000 clones, 80% to 90% were seen once, and the ten largest hold more than 10%. The origin of this receptor is a man aged 25 to 40 in good health. Sequenced material: blood.

CDR3 sequence: CASSLVNTEAFF. DNA of the CDR3: TGTGCCAGCAGCTTAGTGAACACTGAAGCTTTCTTT. This chain uses TRBV7-3 with TRBJ1-1, with D uncertain. CDR1 is SGHTA and CDR2 is FQGTGA in the germline V gene. V was pared by 2 bases and J by 0 bases, with 1 base between. The CDR3 runs to 12 residues.